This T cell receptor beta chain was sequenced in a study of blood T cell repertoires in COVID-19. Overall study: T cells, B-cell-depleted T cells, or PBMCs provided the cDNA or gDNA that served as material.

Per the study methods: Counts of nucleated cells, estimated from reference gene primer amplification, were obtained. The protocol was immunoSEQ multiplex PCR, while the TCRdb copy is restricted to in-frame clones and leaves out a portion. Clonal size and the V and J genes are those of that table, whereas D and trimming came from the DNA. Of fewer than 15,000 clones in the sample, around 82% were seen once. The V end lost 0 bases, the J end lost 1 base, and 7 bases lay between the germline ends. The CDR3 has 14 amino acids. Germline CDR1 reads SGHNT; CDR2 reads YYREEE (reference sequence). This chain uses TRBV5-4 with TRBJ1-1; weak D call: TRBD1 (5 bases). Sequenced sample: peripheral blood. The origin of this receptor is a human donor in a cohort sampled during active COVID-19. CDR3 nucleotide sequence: TGTGCCAGCAGCTTGGGACAGAAGAACACTGAAGCTTTCTTT. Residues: CASSLGQKNTEAFF.